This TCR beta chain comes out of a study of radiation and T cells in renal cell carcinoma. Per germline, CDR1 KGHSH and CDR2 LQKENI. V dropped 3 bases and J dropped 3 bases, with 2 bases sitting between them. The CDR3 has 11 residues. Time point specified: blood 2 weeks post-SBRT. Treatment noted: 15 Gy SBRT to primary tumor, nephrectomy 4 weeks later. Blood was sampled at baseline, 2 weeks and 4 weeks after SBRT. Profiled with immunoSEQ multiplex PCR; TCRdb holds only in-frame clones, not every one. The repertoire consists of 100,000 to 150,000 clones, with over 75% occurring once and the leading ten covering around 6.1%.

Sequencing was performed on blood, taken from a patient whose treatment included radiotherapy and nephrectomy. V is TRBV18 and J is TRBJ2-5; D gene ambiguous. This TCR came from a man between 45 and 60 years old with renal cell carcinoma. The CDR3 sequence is CASSPEETQYF. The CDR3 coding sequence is TGTGCCAGCTCACCGGAAGAGACCCAGTACTTC.